This T cell receptor beta chain was captured by sequencing in a study of T cell repertoires in cytomegalovirus infection. Turning to the study itself: Selected CMV epitopes included recently identified HLA-C-restricted ones as well as well-studied HLA-B-restricted ones. A matching HLA type, together with CMV infection, was signaled by public TCR beta signatures.

Whole-study results and caveats: Carriers of CMV and the relevant HLA type were discriminated by public TCR beta frequency.

Using its own MiXCR run on the reads, TCRdb lists one record per CDR3 protein. There are under 450,000 distinct CDR3 sequences in the sample; nearly 35% occur only once, and roughly 13% lies in the top ten. About this clonotype itself: Its antigen is not known.

This receptor was obtained from a human donor in good health (CMV status not recorded). Some clones in this sample may be carry-over from other donors' samples. The material sequenced was cultured PBMCs, taken from culture after CMV antigen stimulation.

In nucleotides, the CDR3 is TGTGCCAGCAGCTTAGGGGATCATTTGCGCAGGGGTGAAAAACTGTTTTTT. It translates to CASSLGDHLRRGEKLFF. The chain employs TRBV7-8 and TRBJ1-4; weak D call: TRBD1 (6 bases). With 1 base removed from V and 7 bases from J, the gap between germline ends came to 19 bases. Germline CDR1 SGHVS, CDR2 FQNEAQ. The CDR3 extends over 17 amino acids.